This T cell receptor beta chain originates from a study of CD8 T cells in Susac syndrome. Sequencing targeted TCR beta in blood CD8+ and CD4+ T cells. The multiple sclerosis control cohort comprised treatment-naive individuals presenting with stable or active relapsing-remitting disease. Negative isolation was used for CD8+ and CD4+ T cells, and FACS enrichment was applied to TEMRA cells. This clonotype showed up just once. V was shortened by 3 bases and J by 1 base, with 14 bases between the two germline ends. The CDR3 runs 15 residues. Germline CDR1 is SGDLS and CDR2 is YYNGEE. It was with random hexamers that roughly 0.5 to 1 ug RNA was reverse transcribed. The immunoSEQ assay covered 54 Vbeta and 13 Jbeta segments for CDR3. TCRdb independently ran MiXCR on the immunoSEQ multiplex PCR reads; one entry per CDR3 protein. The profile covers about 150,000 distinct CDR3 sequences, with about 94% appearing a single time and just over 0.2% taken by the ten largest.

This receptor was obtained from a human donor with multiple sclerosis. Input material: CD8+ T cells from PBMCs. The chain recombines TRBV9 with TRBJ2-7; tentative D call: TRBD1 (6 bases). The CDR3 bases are TGTGCCAGCAGCGCTGGGGGCAGAGGGTCCTACGAGCAGTACTTC. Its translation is CASSAGGRGSYEQYF.